This entry lists 8 T cell receptor beta chains sequenced from one sample in a study of shared clonotypes between healthy human individuals. TCRdb keeps only in-frame clones here, not all; method: immunoSEQ multiplex PCR. This sample carries about 1.4 million clones, 95% to 97% of them seen once, and the ten largest clones take 0.95% to 1.5%. The sequencing input was naive CD4+ T cells sorted from blood. Subset described: CD45RA+ positively selected. Receptors originate from a man younger than 40 in good health.

V gene TRBV5-4 combines with J gene TRBJ2-5; 10 bases match TRBD1. The CDR3 is 14 residues long. Germline V gene lookup returns CDR1 SGHNT and CDR2 YYREEE (reference sequence). V lost 0 bases to trimming and J lost 4 bases; unmatched junction nucleotides: 0. The DNA for the CDR3 is TGTGCCAGCAGCTTGGGACAGGGGGCAGAGACCCAGTACTTC. Protein product: CASSLGQGAETQYF.

V gene TRBV2 combines with J gene TRBJ2-7; D gene ambiguous. Trimming took off 5 bases at V and 2 bases at J, with 10 bases between the two ends. The CDR3 contains 13 residues. CDR1 and CDR2 from the germline V gene are SNHLY and FYNNEI. For the CDR3, the DNA is TGTGCCAGCAGTCCTGCGCCCGCCTACGAGCAGTACTTC. Amino acids: CASSPAPAYEQYF.

The chain combines TRBV5-1 with TRBJ2-7, with a weak D call TRBD1 (5 bases). Germline CDR1 and CDR2: SGHRS and YFSETQ. V was pared by 0 bases and J by 5 bases, with 9 bases between. This CDR3 has 13 residues. The CDR3 region has the DNA TGCGCCAGCAGCTTGGCAGGGTCCCACGAGCAGTACTTC. Translation gives CASSLAGSHEQYF.

This chain uses TRBV28 with TRBJ2-5, with D hard to call. Trimming removed 0 bases at V and 0 bases at J, with 8 bases between. The CDR3 length is 15 residues. Per germline, CDR1 MDHEN and CDR2 SYDVKM. The CDR3: CASSLWFRNQETQYF. CDR3 sequence (DNA): TGTGCCAGCAGTTTATGGTTCAGGAACCAAGAGACCCAGTACTTC.

The chain links TRBV7-9 to TRBJ2-1, with D possibly being TRBD1 (5 bases). The V end lost 2 bases, the J end lost 9 bases, and 20 bases lay between the germline ends. Germline CDR1 SEHNR, CDR2 FQNEAQ (reference sequence). This CDR3 spans 16 amino acids. The CDR3 DNA reads TGTGCCAGCAGCTTATATGGTAGGCAGGGCCCGGGTGAGCAGTTCTTC. This codes for CASSLYGRQGPGEQFF.

This clone was recorded once. The J gene is TRBJ2-1, the V gene TRBV2; possibly TRBD2 for D (6 bases). The ends were cut back, 4 bases at V and 8 bases at J, with 21 bases in the middle. Germline CDR1 is SNHLY and CDR2 is FYNNEI. This CDR3 has 16 residues. This CDR3 reads CASSGGLRLNSDEQFF. Here the CDR3 DNA reads TGTGCCAGCAGTGGGGGACTGCGGCTGAATTCGGATGAGCAGTTCTTC.

This clone was seen once. The sample contains more than one DNA sequence encoding this CDR3. V is TRBV27 and J is TRBJ2-6, with D possibly matching TRBD2 (5 bases). CDR1 MNHEY and CDR2 SMNVEV come from the germline V gene (reference sequence). CDR3 size: 15 residues. The V end was cut by 2 bases, the J end by 2 bases, with 7 bases between. The DNA of the CDR3 is TGTGCCAGCAGTTTACGGGGTGCTGGGGCCAACGTCCTGACTTTC. Translating it yields CASSLRGAGANVLTF.

This chain joins TRBV9 and TRBJ2-3; D remains ambiguous. Trimming removed 10 bases from V and 0 bases from J, with 12 bases in between. The germline V gene has CDR1 SGDLS and CDR2 YYNGEE. The length of the CDR3 is 13 residues. CDR3 bases: TGTGCCTGCACCCCCTCTAGCACAGATACGCAGTATTTT. Protein product: CACTPSSTDTQYF.